This T cell receptor beta chain was sequenced during a study of shared clonotypes between healthy human individuals. Study summary: The composition of the donors was a couple of women and three men aged 18 to 49. Three CD4 naive, three CD4 memory, two CD8 naive and one CD8 memory plate were used per donor. Findings and caveats of the study: Memory subsets generally showed smaller estimated richness than naive subsets did.

As regards this clone: Its antigen is unidentified.

The method was immunoSEQ multiplex PCR; TCRdb's version includes in-frame clones alone and lacks a portion of them. This sample has roughly 2 million clones, with approximately 95% found just once. Germline V gives CDR1 PRHDT, CDR2 FYEKMQ (reference sequence). This CDR3 is 16 amino acids long. The V and J ends lost 0 bases and 3 bases, in that order; junction bases with no gene match: 3. Sequenced material: naive CD4+ T cells sorted from blood. Subset reported: CD45RA+ positively selected. The source is a man aged 18 to 30 in good health. J is TRBJ2-3 and V is TRBV13, with TRBD2 matching 10 bases. Here the CDR3 reads CASSLGAGGKTDTQYF. CDR3 DNA: TGTGCCAGCAGCTTAGGAGCGGGAGGGAAGACAGATACGCAGTATTTT.